Reported below is one T cell receptor (beta chain). This entry comes from a study of blood T cell repertoires in COVID-19. Method: immunoSEQ multiplex PCR; TCRdb's copy keeps in-frame clones and lacks some. This table has 250,000 to 350,000 clones, approximately 91% appearing once. With 4 bases clipped from V and 8 bases from J, the junction kept 13 bases outside the gene matches. This CDR3 has 15 residues. Germline values: CDR1 SGHVS, CDR2 FQNEAQ. The sample was peripheral blood. This clonotype was sampled from a woman aged 25 to 39 with COVID-19, enrolled during active disease. The genes are TRBV7-8 and TRBJ1-2; 7 bases agree with TRBD1. The CDR3 region has the DNA TGTGCCAGCAGCTCCACAGGGGTGAGAATGGAGGGCTACACCTTC. As protein: CASSSTGVRMEGYTF.